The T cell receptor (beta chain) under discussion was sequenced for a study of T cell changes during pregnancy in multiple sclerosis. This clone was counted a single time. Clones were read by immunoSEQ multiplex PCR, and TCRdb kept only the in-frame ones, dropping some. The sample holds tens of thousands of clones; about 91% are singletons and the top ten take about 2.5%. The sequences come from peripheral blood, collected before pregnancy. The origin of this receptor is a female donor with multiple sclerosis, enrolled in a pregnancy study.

For the CDR3, the DNA is TGTGCCAGCAGCCAGGGGACTAGCGGGAATTACGAGCAGTACTTC. Translating gives CASSQGTSGNYEQYF. V is TRBV4-2 and J is TRBJ2-7; 13 bases are shared with TRBD2. CDR3 length equals 15 residues. V lost 3 bases to trimming and J lost 4 bases; unmatched junction nucleotides: 3. The germline V gene encodes CDR1 LGHNA and CDR2 YNFKEQ.